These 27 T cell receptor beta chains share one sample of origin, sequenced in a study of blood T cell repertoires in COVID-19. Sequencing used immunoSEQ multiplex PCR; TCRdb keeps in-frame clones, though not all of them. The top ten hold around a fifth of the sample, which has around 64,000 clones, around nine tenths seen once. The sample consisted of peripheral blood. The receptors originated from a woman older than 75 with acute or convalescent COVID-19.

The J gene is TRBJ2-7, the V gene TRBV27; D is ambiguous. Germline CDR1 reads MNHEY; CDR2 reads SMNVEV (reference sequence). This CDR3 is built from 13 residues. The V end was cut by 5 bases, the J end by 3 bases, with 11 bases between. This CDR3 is CASSTTALYEQYF. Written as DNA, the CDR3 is TGTGCCAGCAGTACGACTGCTCTCTACGAGCAGTACTTC.

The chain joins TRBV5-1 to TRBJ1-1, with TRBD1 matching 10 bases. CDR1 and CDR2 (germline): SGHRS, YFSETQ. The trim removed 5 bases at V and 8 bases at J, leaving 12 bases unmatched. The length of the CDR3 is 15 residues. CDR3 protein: CASRESGTGAPEAFF. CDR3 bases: TGCGCCAGCAGGGAGTCCGGGACAGGGGCTCCCGAAGCTTTCTTT.

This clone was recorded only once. The CDR3: CASSFPNRGTYEQYF. DNA for the CDR3: TGTGCCAGCAGCTTCCCTAACAGGGGAACCTACGAGCAGTACTTC. The gene calls are TRBV11-2 and TRBJ2-7; 7 positions agree with TRBD1. Germline V CDR1 and CDR2: SGHAT, FQNNGV. V shed 3 bases, J shed 2 bases, and the junction held 7 bases outside the gene matches. CDR3 length: 15 amino acids.

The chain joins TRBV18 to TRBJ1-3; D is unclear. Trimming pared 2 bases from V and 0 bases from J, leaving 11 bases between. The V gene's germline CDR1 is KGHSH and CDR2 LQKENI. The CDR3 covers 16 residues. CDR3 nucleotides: TGTGCCAGCTCACCAGTCCCCGTATCCTCTGGAAACACCATATATTTT. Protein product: CASSPVPVSSGNTIYF.

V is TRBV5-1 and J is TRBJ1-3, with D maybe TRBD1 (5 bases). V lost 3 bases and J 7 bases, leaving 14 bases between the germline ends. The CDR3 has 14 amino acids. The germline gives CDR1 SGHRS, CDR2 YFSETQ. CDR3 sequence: CASSYGGEANTIYF. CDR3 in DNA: TGCGCCAGCAGCTACGGGGGAGAGGCGAACACCATATATTTT.

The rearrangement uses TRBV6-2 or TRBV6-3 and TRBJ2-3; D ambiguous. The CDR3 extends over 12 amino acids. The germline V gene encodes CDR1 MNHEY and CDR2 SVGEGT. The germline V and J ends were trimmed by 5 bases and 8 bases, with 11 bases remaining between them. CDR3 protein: CASSLTLITQYF. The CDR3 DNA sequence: TGTGCCAGCAGTCTAACCCTGATTACGCAGTATTTT.

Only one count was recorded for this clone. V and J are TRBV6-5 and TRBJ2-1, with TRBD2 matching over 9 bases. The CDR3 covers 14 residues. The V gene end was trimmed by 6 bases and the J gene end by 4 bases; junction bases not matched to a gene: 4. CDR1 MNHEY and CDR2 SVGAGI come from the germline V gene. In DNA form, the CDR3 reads TGTGCCAGCAGAAGACTAGCGGAATACAATGAGCAGTTCTTC. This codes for CASRRLAEYNEQFF.

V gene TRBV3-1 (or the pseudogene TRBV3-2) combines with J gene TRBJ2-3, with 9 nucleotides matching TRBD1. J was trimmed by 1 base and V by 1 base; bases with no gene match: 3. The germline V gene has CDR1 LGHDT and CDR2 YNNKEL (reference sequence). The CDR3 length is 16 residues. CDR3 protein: CASSQGQGVGTDTQYF. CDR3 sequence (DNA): TGTGCCAGCAGCCAAGGACAGGGGGTAGGCACAGATACGCAGTATTTT.

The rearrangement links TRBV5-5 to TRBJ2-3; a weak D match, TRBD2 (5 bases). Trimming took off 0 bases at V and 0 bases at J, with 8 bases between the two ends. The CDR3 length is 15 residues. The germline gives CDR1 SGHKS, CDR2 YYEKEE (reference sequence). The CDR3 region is CASSLGAGSTDTQYF. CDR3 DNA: TGTGCCAGCAGCTTGGGGGCGGGTAGCACAGATACGCAGTATTTT.

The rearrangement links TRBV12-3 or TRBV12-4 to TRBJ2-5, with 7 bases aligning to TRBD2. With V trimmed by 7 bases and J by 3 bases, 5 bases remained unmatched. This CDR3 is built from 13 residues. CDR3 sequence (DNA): TGTGCCAGCACCGGAAGCGGGGAAGAGACCCAGTACTTC. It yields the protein CASTGSGEETQYF.

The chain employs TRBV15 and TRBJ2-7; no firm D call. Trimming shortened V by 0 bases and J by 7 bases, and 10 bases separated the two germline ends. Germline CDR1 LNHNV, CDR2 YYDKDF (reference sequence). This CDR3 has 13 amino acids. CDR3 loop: CATSRDPSGEQYF. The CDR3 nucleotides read TGTGCCACCAGCAGAGATCCGTCCGGGGAGCAGTACTTC.

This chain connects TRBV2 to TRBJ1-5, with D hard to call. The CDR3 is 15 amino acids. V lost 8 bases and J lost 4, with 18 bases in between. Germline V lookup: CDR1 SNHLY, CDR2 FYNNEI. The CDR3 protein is CASVQQTGLNQPQHF. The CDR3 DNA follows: TGTGCCAGCGTTCAGCAGACGGGGTTAAATCAGCCCCAGCATTTT.

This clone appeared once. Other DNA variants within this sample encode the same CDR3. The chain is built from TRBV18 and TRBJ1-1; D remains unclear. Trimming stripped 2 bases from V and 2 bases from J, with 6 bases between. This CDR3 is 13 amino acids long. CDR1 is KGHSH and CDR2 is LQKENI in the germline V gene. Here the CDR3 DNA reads TGTGCCAGCTCACCAATACAAAACACTGAAGCTTTCTTT. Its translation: CASSPIQNTEAFF.

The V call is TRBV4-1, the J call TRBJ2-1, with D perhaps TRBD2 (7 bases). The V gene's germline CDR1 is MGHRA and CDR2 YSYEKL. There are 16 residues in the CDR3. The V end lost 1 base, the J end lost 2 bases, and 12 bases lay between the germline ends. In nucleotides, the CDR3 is TGCGCCAGCAGCCAAGTTTGGCGGGGGCCCTACAATGAGCAGTTCTTC. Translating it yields CASSQVWRGPYNEQFF.

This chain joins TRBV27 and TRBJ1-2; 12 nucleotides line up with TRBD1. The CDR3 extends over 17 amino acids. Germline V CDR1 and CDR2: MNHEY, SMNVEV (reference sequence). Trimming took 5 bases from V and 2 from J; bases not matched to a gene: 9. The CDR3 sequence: CASSPGTGGDLNYGYTF. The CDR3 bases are TGTGCCAGCAGTCCCGGGACAGGGGGCGATTTAAACTATGGCTACACCTTC.

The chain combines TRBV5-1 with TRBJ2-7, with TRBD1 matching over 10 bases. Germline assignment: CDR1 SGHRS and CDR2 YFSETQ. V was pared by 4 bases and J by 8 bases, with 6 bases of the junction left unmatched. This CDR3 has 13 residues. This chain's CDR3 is CASSMDRGIQQYF. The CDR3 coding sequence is TGCGCCAGCAGCATGGACAGGGGGATCCAGCAGTACTTC.

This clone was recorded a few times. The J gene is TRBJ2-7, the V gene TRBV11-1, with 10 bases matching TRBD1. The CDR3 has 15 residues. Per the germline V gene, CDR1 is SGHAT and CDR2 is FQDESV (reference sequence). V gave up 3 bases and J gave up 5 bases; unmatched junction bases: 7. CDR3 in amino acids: CASSFRQGARNEQYF. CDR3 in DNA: TGTGCCAGCAGCTTCAGACAGGGGGCAAGGAACGAGCAGTACTTC.

Written as DNA, the CDR3 is TGTGCCAGCAGCCAGACTAGCGGGAGTGCAGATACGCAGTATTTT. Its protein is CASSQTSGSADTQYF. V and J are TRBV9 and TRBJ2-3, with 12 bases aligning to TRBD2. Germline values: CDR1 SGDLS, CDR2 YYNGEE. CDR3 size: 15 residues. With 4 bases clipped from V and 4 bases from J, the junction kept 4 bases outside the gene matches.

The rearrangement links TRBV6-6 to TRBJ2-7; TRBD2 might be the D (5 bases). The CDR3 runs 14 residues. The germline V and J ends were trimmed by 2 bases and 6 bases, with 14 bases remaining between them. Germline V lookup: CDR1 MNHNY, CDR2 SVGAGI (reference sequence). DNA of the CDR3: TGTGCCAGCAGTTACGAAGAGGGAAAGGTCGAGCAGTACTTC. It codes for CASSYEEGKVEQYF.

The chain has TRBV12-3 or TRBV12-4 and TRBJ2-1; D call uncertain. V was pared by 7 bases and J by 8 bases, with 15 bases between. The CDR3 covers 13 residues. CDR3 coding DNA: TGTGCCAGCAACCGGCCCCTAGACGATGAGCAGTTCTTC. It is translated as CASNRPLDDEQFF.

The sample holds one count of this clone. DNA of the CDR3: TGTGCCAGCAGCTTACGACTAGCGGGGACAGATACGCAGTATTTT. It yields the protein CASSLRLAGTDTQYF. The chain has TRBV7-2 and TRBJ2-3, with 11 positions matching TRBD2. V shed 2 bases and J 3 bases; nucleotides not matched to a gene: 1. The CDR3 consists of 15 residues. Germline V gene data show CDR1 as SGHTA and CDR2 as FQGNSA. The entire variable domain, with the rest obtained from reference TRBV7-2 and TRBJ2-3, is as follows: GAGVSQSPSNKVTEKGKDVELRCDPISGHTALYWYRQSLGQGLEFLIYFQGNSAPDKSGLPSDRFSAERTGGSVSTLTIQRTQQEDSAVYLCASSLRLAGTDTQYFGPGTRLTVL.

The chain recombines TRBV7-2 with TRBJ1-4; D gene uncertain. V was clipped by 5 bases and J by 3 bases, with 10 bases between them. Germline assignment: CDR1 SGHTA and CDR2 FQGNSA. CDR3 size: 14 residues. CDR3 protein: CASSQLRSNEKLFF. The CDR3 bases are TGTGCCAGCAGCCAACTCCGATCTAATGAAAAACTGTTTTTT.

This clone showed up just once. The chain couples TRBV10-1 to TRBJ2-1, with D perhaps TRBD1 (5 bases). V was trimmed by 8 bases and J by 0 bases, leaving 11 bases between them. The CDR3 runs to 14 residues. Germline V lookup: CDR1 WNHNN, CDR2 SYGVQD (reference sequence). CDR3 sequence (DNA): TGCGCCAGCTCCAGGGAACTCTCCTACAATGAGCAGTTCTTC. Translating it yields CASSRELSYNEQFF.

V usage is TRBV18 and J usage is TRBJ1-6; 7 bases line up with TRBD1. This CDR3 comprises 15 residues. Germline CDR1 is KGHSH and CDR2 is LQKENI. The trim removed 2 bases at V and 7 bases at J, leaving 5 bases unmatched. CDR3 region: CASSPKGAQNSPLHF. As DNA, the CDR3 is TGTGCCAGCTCACCAAAGGGGGCGCAAAATTCACCCCTCCACTTT.

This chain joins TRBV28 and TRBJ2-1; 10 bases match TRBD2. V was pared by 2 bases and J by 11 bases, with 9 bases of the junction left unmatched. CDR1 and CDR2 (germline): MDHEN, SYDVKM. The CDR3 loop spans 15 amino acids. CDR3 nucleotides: TGTGCCAGCAGTTTAGCGGCTAGCGGGAGCCGGCAGCAGTTCTTC. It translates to CASSLAASGSRQQFF.

The CDR3 nucleotides are TGTGCCACCAGCAGACCCTTCGGGCGAGGGGAGACCCAGTACTTC. This gives the protein CATSRPFGRGETQYF. The genes are TRBV15 and TRBJ2-5, with D maybe TRBD2 (5 bases). Trimming cost V 2 bases and J 5 bases, with 15 bases left between them. Germline CDR1 LNHNV, CDR2 YYDKDF (reference sequence). CDR3 length equals 15 residues.

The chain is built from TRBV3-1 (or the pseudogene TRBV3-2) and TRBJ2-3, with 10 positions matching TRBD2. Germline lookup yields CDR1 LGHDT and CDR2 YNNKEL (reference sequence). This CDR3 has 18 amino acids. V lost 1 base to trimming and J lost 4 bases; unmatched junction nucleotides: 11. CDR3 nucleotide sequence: TGTGCCAGCAGCCAAGGAGCGGGGGGGCCTTTGCGGCCAGATACGCAGTATTTT. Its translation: CASSQGAGGPLRPDTQYF.